The TCR beta chain described here comes from a study of cytomegalovirus exposure and HLA in healthy donors. About this clone itself: Its antigen is undetermined.

Study-wide points: The listing of roughly 160 TCR beta chains classed them as cytomegalovirus-associated.

The repertoire was sequenced with immunoSEQ multiplex PCR; TCRdb's copy has only in-frame clones and lacks some. This table holds about 130,000 clones, 89% found once. The sequencing input was PBMCs. The TCR was taken from a woman younger than 35 in good health and CMV-seropositive.

CDR3 bases: TGCGCCAGCAGCCAACATCCGACAGGAGACTACGAGCAGTACTTC. It translates to CASSQHPTGDYEQYF. The chain recombines TRBV4-3 with TRBJ2-7; a possible D gene is TRBD1 (6 bases). CDR3 size: 15 residues. Germline V gives CDR1 LGHNA, CDR2 YSLEER. The ends were cut back, 2 bases at V and 3 bases at J, with 14 bases in the middle.